This TCR beta chain was recovered during a study of T-cell reconstitution after alpha-beta-depleted transplantation in children. The V end was cut by 1 base, the J end by 1 base, with 4 bases between. The CDR3 contains 13 residues. During its preparation, the TCRbeta library received unique molecular identifiers. From the PCR reads, TCRdb called clonotypes with MiXCR, one entry per CDR3 protein. The sample yields around 410,000 distinct CDR3 sequences, approximately 11% seen once. This clonotype has ten or more counts. This TCR came from a human donor who donated a stem cell graft to a child with acute myeloid leukemia. The chain is built from TRBV12-3 or TRBV12-4 and TRBJ1-1; D not resolved. The sample consisted of PBMCs from the stem cell graft donor, taken from the stem cell graft. CDR3 sequence: CASSLGENTEAFF. In DNA, the CDR3 is TGTGCCAGCAGTTTAGGGGAGAACACTGAAGCTTTCTTT.